This T cell receptor beta chain was recorded in a study of T cells in Graves' hyperthyroidism and ophthalmopathy. Amplified TCR beta CDR3 regions came from RNA transcripts. The TCR CDR3 was amplified in a first-round RT-PCR using the HTBI primer set. In TCRdb, the multiplex PCR reads were re-called with MiXCR into one record per CDR3 protein. The sample lists almost 500,000 distinct CDR3 sequences; 20% to 25% were seen once. The TCR was taken from an older woman with Graves' ophthalmopathy. The sequencing sample was made of blood.

DNA of the CDR3: TGTGCCACCAGCAGAGGGACAACTAATGAAAAACTGTTTTTT. It encodes CATSRGTTNEKLFF. V gene TRBV15 combines with J gene TRBJ1-4; D call uncertain. Trimming left V 1 base short and J 0 bases short, with 3 bases between. The CDR3 totals 14 residues. Germline lookup yields CDR1 LNHNV and CDR2 YYDKDF (reference sequence). The full variable domain, its missing parts supplied by reference TRBV15 and TRBJ1-4, is DAMVIQNPRYQVTQFGKPVTLSCSQTLNHNVMYWYQQKSSQAPKLLFHYYDKDFNNEADTPDNFQSRRPNTSFCFLDIRSPGLGDTAMYLCATSRGTTNEKLFFGSGTQLSVL.